This is a list of T cell receptor beta chains from one sample in a study of cytomegalovirus exposure and HLA in healthy donors. The table came from immunoSEQ multiplex PCR; TCRdb's copy has only in-frame clones and leaves some out. Found here are approximately 150,000 clones, over 65% of them singletons; the top ten hold about 2.9%. The sample taken for sequencing was PBMCs. Receptors were obtained from a female donor in good health and CMV-seronegative. Both conserved end residues are part of each CDR3. A D gene is named only where the DNA matches it firmly. Where a row states a size, it is once, few, many or the class of an expanded clone; other rows omit it.

D	V	size	J	DNA	CDR3
TRBD2	TRBV13	NA	TRBJ2-5	TGTGCCAGCAGCCGGACTGAACTAGCGGGGGGGCCAAAGACCCAGTACTTC	CASSRTELAGGPKTQYF
NA	TRBV6-1	NA	TRBJ2-6	TGTGCCAGCAGTCGCCCGGTTTCTGGGGCCAACGTCCTGACTTTC	CASSRPVSGANVLTF
NA	TRBV5-1	NA	TRBJ1-4	TGCGCCAGCAGAACGGCAACTAATGAAAAACTGTTTTTT	CASRTATNEKLFF
NA	TRBV14	few	TRBJ1-3	TGTGCCAGCAGCCAAGAATCCTACTCATCTGGAAACACCATATATTTT	CASSQESYSSGNTIYF
TRBD2	TRBV28	NA	TRBJ2-7	TGTGCCAGCAGGCCACGGACTAGCGGGAGGTACGAGCAGTACTTC	CASRPRTSGRYEQYF
TRBD1	TRBV5-1	NA	TRBJ2-4	TGCGCCAGCAGGAGAGTTACAGGGGTAGACATTCAGTACTTC	CASRRVTGVDIQYF
NA	TRBV9	NA	TRBJ1-2	TGTGCCAGCAGCTCCCGGTTAGGCTACACCTTC	CASSSRLGYTF
TRBD1	TRBV15	NA	TRBJ2-4	TGTGCCACCAGCAGAGTACCGGACAGGGACATTCAGTACTTC	CATSRVPDRDIQYF
NA	TRBV30	few	TRBJ1-1	TGTGCCTGGAGCAAAGCCGATTTCGAAGCTTTCTTT	CAWSKADFEAFF
NA	TRBV5-1	NA	TRBJ1-5	TGCGCCAGCAGAGACAGTGAAAATCAGCCCCAGCATTTT	CASRDSENQPQHF
NA	TRBV11-3	few	TRBJ1-1	TGTGCCAGCAGCTTAGGACCCACAGGGTCTGAAGCTTTCTTT	CASSLGPTGSEAFF
TRBD2	TRBV5-6	NA	TRBJ2-3	TGTGCCAGCGGAAGTAGCGGGAGGAGCACAGATACGCAGTATTTT	CASGSSGRSTDTQYF
NA	TRBV7-9	NA	TRBJ1-1	TGTTCCAGCAGCCATGACAGGAACACTGAAGCTTTCTTT	CSSSHDRNTEAFF
NA	TRBV4-1	NA	TRBJ1-1	TGCGCCAGCAGCCAAGGCTCAGGGTCCGGGACTGAAGCTTTCTTT	CASSQGSGSGTEAFF
NA	TRBV5-4	once	TRBJ2-2	TGTGCCAGCAGCTTGGGGGGGGGCCTCACCGGGGAGCTGTTTTTT	CASSLGGGLTGELFF
NA	TRBV28	NA	TRBJ1-1	TGTGCCAGCAGATTACAGGCCATGAACACTGAAGCTTTCTTT	CASRLQAMNTEAFF
NA	TRBV27	NA	TRBJ1-2	TGTGCCAGCAGTCCCCACAGTCTGGATGGCTACACCTTC	CASSPHSLDGYTF
NA	TRBV7-2	NA	TRBJ2-7	TGTGCCAGCAGCTTAGTAAGGGGCGCCTACGAGCAGTACTTC	CASSLVRGAYEQYF
NA	TRBV7-9	NA	TRBJ1-5	TGTTCCAGCAGCCCACCGGGGGAGCCCCAGCATTTT	CSSSPPGEPQHF
TRBD1	TRBV6-1	NA	TRBJ2-5	TGTGCCAGCAGGGTGGACAGGGGTAGTCAAGAGACCCAGTACTTC	CASRVDRGSQETQYF
NA	TRBV30	NA	TRBJ2-5	TGTGCCTGGAGTGGAGGACTTAAAGAGACCCAGTACTTC	CAWSGGLKETQYF
TRBD1	TRBV7-2	NA	TRBJ2-7	TGTGCCAGCAGCCCATGGGACAGGGGCGAGCAGTACTTC	CASSPWDRGEQYF
TRBD2	TRBV7-4	NA	TRBJ2-7	TGTGCCAGCAGCTGCCGACGACCGGGACTAGCGGGGAGCTACGAGCAGTACTTC	CASSCRRPGLAGSYEQYF
NA	TRBV7-3	NA	TRBJ2-7	TGTGCCAGCAGCCACGCCCGACTAGGCGAGCAGTACTTC	CASSHARLGEQYF
TRBD1	TRBV28	few	TRBJ1-1	TGTGCCAGCAGTCCTGTAGAGACAGGGGGGAACACTGAAGCTTTCTTT	CASSPVETGGNTEAFF
NA	TRBV5-4	NA	TRBJ2-2	TGTGCCAGCAGCTTGGGTGGGACACTAAACACCGGGGAGCTGTTTTTT	CASSLGGTLNTGELFF
NA	TRBV5-1	NA	TRBJ2-7	TGCGCCAGCAGGGGAACGGGGGATTCCTACGAGCAGTACTTC	CASRGTGDSYEQYF
TRBD2	TRBV9	once	TRBJ2-1	TGTGCCAGCAGCGAGACAATGACTAGCGGGACCTACAATGAGCAGTTCTTC	CASSETMTSGTYNEQFF
TRBD1	TRBV30	NA	TRBJ2-7	TGTGCCTGGAGTGCGGGGACAGGGATTCCCTACGAGCAGTACTTC	CAWSAGTGIPYEQYF
TRBD1	TRBV13	NA	TRBJ2-2	TGTGCCAGCAGCGCAGCTGGGACAGGAGCCTTCAACACCGGGGAGCTGTTTTTT	CASSAAGTGAFNTGELFF
NA	TRBV19	once	TRBJ2-7	TGTGCCAGTAGTATGGGGGGCTACGAGCAGTACTTC	CASSMGGYEQYF
TRBD2	TRBV5-1	NA	TRBJ2-1	TGCGCCAGCAGCGCGGGACTAGCGGTTCCCTCCTACAATGAGCAGTTCTTC	CASSAGLAVPSYNEQFF
NA	TRBV25-1	NA	TRBJ1-3	TGTGCCAGCAGTGCGGGCTCTGGAAACACCATATATTTT	CASSAGSGNTIYF
TRBD1	TRBV5-1	once	TRBJ2-7	TGCGCCAGCAGCCCCAAGCTCACGGACAGGGTGCGGGAGCAGTACTTC	CASSPKLTDRVREQYF
TRBD1	TRBV29-1	few	TRBJ1-1	TGCAGCGGGGACAGCCTTGGGGTCACTGAAGCTTTCTTT	CSGDSLGVTEAFF